This is a list of T cell receptor beta chains from one sample in a study of beta chain features in type 1 diabetes. The data were produced by immunoSEQ multiplex PCR, yet TCRdb's version contains in-frame clones alone and is incomplete. The sample lists 150,000 to 170,000 clones; around 8.5% were seen once. Sequences were obtained from central memory CD4+ T cells from blood. These receptors were collected from a young man in good health. CDR3s include the opening cysteine and the closing phenylalanine or tryptophan. The D gene is left open where the match is weak. Clone size appears in some rows only: once, few, many, or a class for an expanded clone.

12	TRBV2	few	TRBJ1-2	TRBD1	TGTGCCAGCAGCGCGACAGGGGATGGCTACACCTTC	CASSATGDGYTF
14	TRBV28	NA	TRBJ2-2	NA	TGTGCCAGCTCCTCGGGATTCAACACCGGGGAGCTGTTTTTT	CASSSGFNTGELFF
13	TRBV15	few	TRBJ2-7	NA	TGTGCCACCAGCAGAGTGAATGCGGCGGAGCAGTACTTC	CATSRVNAAEQYF
16	TRBV2	many	TRBJ1-4	NA	TGTGCCAGCAGTCCAGGACAGAAAGCAACTAATGAAAAACTGTTTTTT	CASSPGQKATNEKLFF
16	TRBV5-6	NA	TRBJ2-1	TRBD2	TGTGCCAGCAGCTTGGAGGCCGGGAGGGTTGGAAATGAGCAGTTCTTC	CASSLEAGRVGNEQFF
16	TRBV7-2	NA	TRBJ2-7	TRBD2	TGTGCCAGCAGCTTAGGGGACTTGCGGGAGTCGGGAGAGCAGTACTTC	CASSLGDLRESGEQYF
16	TRBV15	many	TRBJ1-4	NA	TGTGCCACCAGCAGAGACCGGACAGCAACTAATGAAAAACTGTTTTTT	CATSRDRTATNEKLFF
15	TRBV7-2	few	TRBJ1-4	TRBD1	TGTGCCAGCAGCCCACGACAGGGGGCGGATGAAAAACTGTTTTTT	CASSPRQGADEKLFF
13	TRBV2	few	TRBJ1-1	TRBD1	TGTGCCAGCAGCGAAACACAGGGGGGAGAAGCTTTCTTT	CASSETQGGEAFF
13	TRBV7-9	few	TRBJ2-2	NA	TGTGCCAGCAGCTTACAGGGGTCCGGGGAGCTGTTTTTT	CASSLQGSGELFF
18	TRBV19	NA	TRBJ2-3	NA	TGTGCCAGTAGTATAGTGGGAGCGAGGACTCGCTACACAGATACGCAGTATTTT	CASSIVGARTRYTDTQYF
14	TRBV6-5	NA	TRBJ1-5	NA	TGTGCCAGCAGTTATGGGAGGGACGGCCAGCCCCAGCATTTT	CASSYGRDGQPQHF
14	TRBV6-6	NA	TRBJ2-3	NA	TGTGCCAGCAGCCAAAGCGGTTTCACAGATACGCAGTATTTT	CASSQSGFTDTQYF
15	TRBV9	many	TRBJ2-7	NA	TGTGCCAGCAGCGTAGAGTCCCGTCCGGGTTACGAGCAGTACTTC	CASSVESRPGYEQYF
15	TRBV28	many	TRBJ1-6	TRBD1	TGTGCCAGCAGTACAACAGGGGGCGGCTGGTCACCCCTCCACTTT	CASSTTGGGWSPLHF